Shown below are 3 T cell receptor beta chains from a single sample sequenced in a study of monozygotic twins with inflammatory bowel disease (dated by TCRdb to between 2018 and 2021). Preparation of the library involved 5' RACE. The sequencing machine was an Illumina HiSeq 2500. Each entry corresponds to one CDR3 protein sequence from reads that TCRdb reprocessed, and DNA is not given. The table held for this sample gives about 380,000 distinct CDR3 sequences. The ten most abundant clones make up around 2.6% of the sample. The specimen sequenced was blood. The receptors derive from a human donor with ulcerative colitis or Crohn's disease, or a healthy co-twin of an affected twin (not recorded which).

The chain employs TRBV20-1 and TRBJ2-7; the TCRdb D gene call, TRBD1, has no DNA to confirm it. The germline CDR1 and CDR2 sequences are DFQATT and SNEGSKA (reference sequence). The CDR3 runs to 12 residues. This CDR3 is CSAITGILEQYF.

CDR3: CASSLSYRQPQHF. The genes are TRBV7-6 and TRBJ1-5. The CDR3 covers 13 residues. Germline CDR1 SGHVS, CDR2 FNYEAQ.

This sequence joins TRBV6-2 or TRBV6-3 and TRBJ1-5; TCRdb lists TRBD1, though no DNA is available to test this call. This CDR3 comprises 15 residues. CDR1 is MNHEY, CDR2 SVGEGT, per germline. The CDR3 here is CASSGWGSGNQPQHF.